The T cell receptor beta chain under discussion was sequenced for a study of blood T cell repertoires in COVID-19. Background on the study: Both acute and convalescent COVID-19 samples were obtained from the United States, Italy and Spain. PBMCs, B-cell-depleted T cells, or T cells were the source of the cDNA or gDNA that made up the material.

Under the authors' procedure: Scientists estimated how many nucleated cells there were by amplifying reference gene primers. This table comes from immunoSEQ multiplex PCR, and its TCRdb copy is limited to in-frame clones, with some not included. That table supplies the V and J calls and clone size; D and trimming were determined from the DNA. The sample holds a few hundred thousand clones; around 87% are singletons and the top ten take 3%. Germline values: CDR1 SGHRS, CDR2 YFSETQ. V trimming: 1 base; J trimming: 4 bases; junction bases outside the gene matches: 14. CDR3 length equals 18 residues. The V and J genes are TRBV5-1 and TRBJ2-5; TRBD2 matches 9 bases. Sequenced material: peripheral blood. The clonotype was recovered from a human donor in a cohort sampled during active COVID-19. CDR3 region: CASSLYWRGGPEGETQYF. The CDR3 DNA reads as TGCGCCAGCAGCTTGTATTGGCGGGGGGGGCCGGAGGGAGAGACCCAGTACTTC.